This T cell receptor beta chain was sequenced for a study of control samples from healthy donors and cancer patients. Profiled with immunoSEQ multiplex PCR; TCRdb holds only in-frame clones, not every one. The table shows around 130,000 clones, with 91% occurring only once. From germline, CDR1 is MNHEY and CDR2 SMNVEV (reference sequence). This CDR3 contains 15 residues. The V end was cut by 5 bases, the J end by 0 bases, with 14 bases between. This sequence joins TRBV27 and TRBJ2-7; D call uncertain. Sequenced input: blood. The origin of this receptor is a young man in good health. The CDR3 spells CASSNLVSSSYEQYF. The CDR3 coding sequence is TGTGCCAGCAGTAATCTCGTCAGCAGCTCCTACGAGCAGTACTTC.